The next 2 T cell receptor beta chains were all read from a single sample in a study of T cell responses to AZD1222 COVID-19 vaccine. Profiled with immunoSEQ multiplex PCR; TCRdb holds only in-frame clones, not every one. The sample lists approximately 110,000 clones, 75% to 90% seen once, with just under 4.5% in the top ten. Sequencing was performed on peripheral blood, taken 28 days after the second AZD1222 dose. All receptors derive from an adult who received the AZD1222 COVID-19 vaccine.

CDR3 DNA sequence: TGTGCCAGCAGCTCATCAGGCAGGTTTGAGGGCGGCTACACCTTC. Translated, it gives CASSSSGRFEGGYTF. The chain couples TRBV6-5 to TRBJ1-2; D uncertain. The CDR3 totals 15 residues. From germline, CDR1 is MNHEY and CDR2 SVGAGI. V lost 6 bases and J lost 8, with 22 bases in between.

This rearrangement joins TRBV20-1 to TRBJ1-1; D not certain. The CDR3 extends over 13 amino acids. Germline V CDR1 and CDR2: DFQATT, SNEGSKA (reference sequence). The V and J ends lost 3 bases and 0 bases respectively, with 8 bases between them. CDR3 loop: CSASSLMNTEAFF. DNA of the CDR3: TGCAGTGCTAGTAGCCTCATGAACACTGAAGCTTTCTTT.